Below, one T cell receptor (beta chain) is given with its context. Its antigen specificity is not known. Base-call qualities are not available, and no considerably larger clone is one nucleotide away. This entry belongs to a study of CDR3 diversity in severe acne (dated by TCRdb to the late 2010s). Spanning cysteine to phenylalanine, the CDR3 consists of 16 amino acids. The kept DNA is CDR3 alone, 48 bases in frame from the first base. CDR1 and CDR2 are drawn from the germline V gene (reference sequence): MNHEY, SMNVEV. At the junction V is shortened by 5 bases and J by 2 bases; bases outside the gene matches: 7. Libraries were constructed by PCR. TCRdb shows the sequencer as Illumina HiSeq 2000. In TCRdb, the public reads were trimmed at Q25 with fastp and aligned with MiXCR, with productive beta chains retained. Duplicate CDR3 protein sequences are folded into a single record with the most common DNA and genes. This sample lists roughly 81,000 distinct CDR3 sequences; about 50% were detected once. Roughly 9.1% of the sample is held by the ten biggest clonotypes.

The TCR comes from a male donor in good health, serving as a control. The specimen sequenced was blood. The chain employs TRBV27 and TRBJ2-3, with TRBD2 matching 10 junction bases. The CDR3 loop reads CASSPGTSVTTDTQYF. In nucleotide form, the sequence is TGTGCCAGCAGTCCCGGGACTAGCGTGACCACAGATACGCAGTATTTT.